A selection of T cell receptor beta chains follows, all from one sample in a study of beta chain features in type 1 diabetes. Assay used: immunoSEQ multiplex PCR; TCRdb lists only in-frame clones, some missing. Seen here are hundreds of thousands of clones, 13% observed once, and the top ten hold approximately 0.022%. Sequencing input: naive CD4+ T cells from blood. All receptors derive from a man aged 18 to 35 with type 1 diabetes. CDR3s include the opening cysteine and the closing phenylalanine or tryptophan. D genes are given only for firm matches. Clone sizes are given selectively: once, few, many, or a class where the clone is expanded.

TRBJ1-1 | few | TRBV29-1 | . | CSVDGPIVNTEAFF | TGCAGCGTTGACGGACCGATCGTGAACACTGAAGCTTTCTTT
TRBJ2-5 | . | TRBV11-3 | . | CASSLLKGVTQYF | TGTGCCAGCAGCCTCCTGAAGGGGGTGACCCAGTACTTC
TRBJ1-2 | few | TRBV7-9 | . | CASSLAGDTLPF | TGTGCCAGCAGCTTAGCAGGGGACACCCTGCCCTTC
TRBJ1-2 | . | TRBV29-1 | . | CSVETGGIGYGYTF | TGCAGCGTTGAAACTGGGGGGATAGGCTATGGCTACACCTTC
TRBJ2-7 | . | TRBV5-1 | . | CASSLVQGSYEQYF | TGCGCCAGCAGCTTGGTACAGGGCTCCTACGAGCAGTACTTC
TRBJ1-5 | . | TRBV6-5 | TRBD1 | CASSLRQGNQPQHF | TGTGCCAGCAGTTTACGACAGGGAAATCAGCCCCAGCATTTT
TRBJ2-3 | . | TRBV7-2 | TRBD2 | CASSLVSASGPTDTQYF | TGTGCCAGCAGCTTAGTTTCGGCTAGCGGACCGACAGATACGCAGTATTTT
TRBJ2-1 | . | TRBV10-3 | . | CAISGGTHSYNEQFF | TGTGCCATCAGTGGAGGGACACACTCCTACAATGAGCAGTTCTTC
TRBJ2-5 | few | TRBV5-1 | TRBD1 | CASSFPDRGLKETQYF | TGCGCCAGCAGCTTCCCAGACAGGGGACTTAAAGAGACCCAGTACTTC
TRBJ1-2 | . | TRBV7-2 | TRBD1 | CASSPTGIYGYTF | TGTGCCAGCAGCCCGACAGGGATCTATGGCTACACCTTC
TRBJ2-1 | . | TRBV5-1 | TRBD1 | CASSWGQGVNEQFF | TGCGCCAGCAGCTGGGGACAGGGCGTCAATGAGCAGTTCTTC
TRBJ1-5 | . | TRBV6-5 | . | CASSYRGGNQPQHF | TGTGCCAGCAGTTATAGGGGGGGCAATCAGCCCCAGCATTTT
TRBJ1-4 | . | TRBV5-1 | . | CASSLETVANEKLFF | TGCGCCAGCAGCTTGGAGACGGTGGCTAATGAAAAACTGTTTTTT
TRBJ2-7 | . | TRBV28 | TRBD1 | CASSTRQGRQYF | TGTGCCAGCAGTACCAGACAGGGGCGGCAGTACTTC
TRBJ1-5 | . | TRBV11-2 | . | CASSFWVDQPQHF | TGTGCCAGCAGCTTTTGGGTCGATCAGCCCCAGCATTTT
TRBJ1-1 | few | TRBV5-1 | . | CASRGTSTGEAFF | TGCGCCAGCAGAGGGACCTCCACTGGTGAAGCTTTCTTT
TRBJ1-2 | . | TRBV4-2 | . | CASSPGTQGYYGYTF | TGTGCCAGCAGCCCCGGGACCCAGGGCTACTATGGCTACACCTTC
TRBJ2-1 | . | TRBV2 | . | CASSGGTYSYNEQFF | TGTGCCAGCAGTGGGGGGACTTACTCCTACAATGAGCAGTTCTTC
TRBJ2-3 | once | TRBV5-1 | . | CASNLGGGVGTDTQYF | TGCGCCAGCAACTTGGGAGGGGGCGTCGGCACAGATACGCAGTATTTT
TRBJ1-5 | . | TRBV7-3 | TRBD1 | CASSLDRVVNQPQHF | TGTGCCAGCAGCTTAGACAGGGTAGTCAATCAGCCCCAGCATTTT
TRBJ2-2 | . | TRBV5-1 | . | CASSLGQGDTGELFF | TGCGCCAGCAGCTTGGGGCAGGGAGACACCGGGGAGCTGTTTTTT
TRBJ2-1 | . | TRBV18 | TRBD1 | CASSPGQGPYNEQFF | TGTGCCAGCTCACCGGGACAGGGGCCATACAATGAGCAGTTCTTC
TRBJ1-5 | . | TRBV5-1 | TRBD1 | CASSATGSGQPQHF | TGCGCCAGCAGCGCGACAGGGTCGGGTCAGCCCCAGCATTTT
TRBJ1-2 | few | TRBV20-1 | . | CSASGTYGYTF | TGCAGTGCTAGTGGCACCTATGGCTACACCTTC
TRBJ2-2 | . | TRBV7-2 | . | CASSYLLGNPGELFF | TGTGCCAGCAGCTACTTACTGGGCAACCCCGGGGAGCTGTTTTTT
TRBJ2-1 | few | TRBV5-1 | . | CASSRDFSYNEQFF | TGCGCCAGCAGCCGGGACTTCTCCTACAATGAGCAGTTCTTC
TRBJ2-1 | . | TRBV6-1 | . | CASSEARQALYNEQFF | TGTGCCAGCAGTGAAGCTCGACAGGCCCTTTACAATGAGCAGTTCTTC
TRBJ2-2 | . | TRBV7-8 | TRBD1 | CASSRDSFPPGELFF | TGTGCCAGCAGCCGGGACAGCTTCCCCCCCGGGGAGCTGTTTTTT
TRBJ2-5 | . | TRBV9 | . | CASSVRTQETQYF | TGTGCCAGCAGCGTAAGGACCCAAGAGACCCAGTACTTC
TRBJ1-1 | . | TRBV19 | . | CASSTTWGPEAFF | TGTGCCAGTAGTACCACGTGGGGACCTGAAGCTTTCTTT
TRBJ2-7 | . | TRBV5-1 | . | CASSSETYEQYF | TGCGCCAGCAGCTCGGAGACCTACGAGCAGTACTTC
TRBJ1-1 | few | TRBV10-3 | TRBD1 | CAISLPPGGMNTEAFF | TGTGCCATCAGTCTACCCCCAGGGGGTATGAACACTGAAGCTTTCTTT
TRBJ2-5 | . | TRBV9 | . | CASSDAETQYF | TGTGCCAGCAGCGACGCGGAGACCCAGTACTTC
TRBJ1-4 | . | TRBV7-9 | TRBD1 | CASSLVPRGNEKLFF | TGTGCCAGCAGCTTAGTCCCCAGGGGGAACGAAAAACTGTTTTTT
TRBJ1-2 | few | TRBV7-8 | . | CASSYTGDDGYTF | TGTGCCAGCAGCTACACAGGCGACGATGGCTACACCTTC
TRBJ2-6 | . | TRBV4-2 | . | CASSQDFTGSSGANVLTF | TGTGCCAGCAGCCAAGATTTCACTGGGAGCTCTGGGGCCAACGTCCTGACTTTC
TRBJ1-2 | few | TRBV5-4 | . | CASSRTRGYTF | TGTGCCAGCAGCCGCACCCGTGGCTACACCTTC
TRBJ1-3 | . | TRBV30 | . | CAYRGRQLTGNTIYF | TGTGCCTACCGAGGACGACAGCTAACTGGAAACACCATATATTTT
TRBJ2-3 | . | TRBV9 | TRBD2 | CASSPRTSGTDTQYF | TGTGCCAGCAGCCCCCGGACTAGCGGCACAGATACGCAGTATTTT
TRBJ2-2 | few | TRBV7-3 | . | CASSSLSSGRELFF | TGTGCCAGCAGCTCACTCTCATCAGGCCGGGAGCTGTTTTTT
TRBJ1-6 | . | TRBV6-1 | TRBD1 | CATLDRAVNSPLHF | TGTGCCACTCTAGACAGGGCGGTCAATTCACCCCTCCACTTT
TRBJ2-2 | . | TRBV21-1 | . | CASSTPSGTNTGELFF | TGTGCCAGCAGCACCCCTAGCGGGACGAACACCGGGGAGCTGTTTTTT
TRBJ1-3 | . | TRBV30 | . | CAWSVSGSSTIYF | TGTGCCTGGAGTGTAAGCGGGAGCTCCACCATATATTTT
TRBJ2-1 | . | TRBV11-2 | TRBD1 | CASSETTGGSHNEQFF | TGTGCCAGCAGCGAAACGACAGGGGGGAGCCACAATGAGCAGTTCTTC
TRBJ1-1 | few | TRBV25-1 | TRBD1 | CASSSTGDTEAFF | TGTGCCAGCAGTTCCACAGGGGACACTGAAGCTTTCTTT
TRBJ2-7 | few | TRBV30 | . | CAWSAIPGNSGEQYF | TGTGCCTGGAGTGCAATTCCAGGGAATTCAGGCGAGCAGTACTTC
TRBJ2-2 | . | TRBV11-2 | . | CASSHQGQNTGELFF | TGTGCCAGCAGCCACCAGGGACAGAACACCGGGGAGCTGTTTTTT
TRBJ2-7 | . | TRBV11-2 | TRBD1 | CASTRDRGYEQYF | TGTGCCAGCACCCGGGACAGGGGTTACGAGCAGTACTTC
TRBJ1-5 | . | TRBV9 | TRBD1 | CASSPRQGRDQPQHF | TGTGCCAGCAGCCCTCGACAGGGGAGGGATCAGCCCCAGCATTTT
TRBJ1-4 | . | TRBV30 | . | CAWSFVGTNEKLFF | TGTGCCTGGAGTTTTGTAGGGACGAATGAAAAACTGTTTTTT
TRBJ2-7 | few | TRBV11-2 | . | CASSFTQGSGGYEQYF | TGTGCCAGCAGCTTCACTCAGGGGAGCGGAGGCTACGAGCAGTACTTC